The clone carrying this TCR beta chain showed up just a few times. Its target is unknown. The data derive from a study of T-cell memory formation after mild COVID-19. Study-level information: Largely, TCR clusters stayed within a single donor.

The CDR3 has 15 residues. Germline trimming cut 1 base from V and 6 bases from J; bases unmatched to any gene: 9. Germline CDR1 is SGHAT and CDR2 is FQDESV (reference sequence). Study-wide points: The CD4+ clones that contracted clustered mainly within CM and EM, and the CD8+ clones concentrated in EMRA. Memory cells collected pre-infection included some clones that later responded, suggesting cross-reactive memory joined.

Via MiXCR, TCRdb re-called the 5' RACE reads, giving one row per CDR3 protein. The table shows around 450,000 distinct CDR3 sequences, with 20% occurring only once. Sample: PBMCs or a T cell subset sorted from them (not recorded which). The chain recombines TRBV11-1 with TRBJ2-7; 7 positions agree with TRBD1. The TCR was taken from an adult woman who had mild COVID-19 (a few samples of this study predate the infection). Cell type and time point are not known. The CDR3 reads CASSLGRNTGAEQYF. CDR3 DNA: TGTGCCAGCAGCTTAGGACGGAATACAGGGGCCGAGCAGTACTTC.